The 17 T cell receptor beta chains below were found in one sample sequenced in a study of shared clonotypes between healthy human individuals. Sequencing was performed with immunoSEQ multiplex PCR; in TCRdb, only in-frame clones are kept and a portion is missing. The table records about 2.3 million clones, 85% to 95% of them present only once. The sequenced sample consisted of naive CD4+ T cells from PBMCs. The subset denotes: CD45RA+ positively selected. The receptors were sampled from a man aged 18 to 30 in good health. Some clones in this sample may be carry-over from other donors' samples.

The chain uses TRBV6-6 and TRBJ1-2; unclear D gene. Trimming cost V 7 bases and J 8 bases, with 14 bases left between them. In germline, CDR1 is MNHNY, CDR2 SVGAGI (reference sequence). This CDR3 region has 12 residues. CDR3 nucleotide sequence: TGTGCCAGCACCAGCCTCCCGGGGGGCTACACCTTC. Translated: CASTSLPGGYTF.

The chain is built from TRBV5-1 and TRBJ2-3; 9 bases are shared with TRBD2. Germline V gives CDR1 SGHRS, CDR2 YFSETQ. J was trimmed by 0 bases and V by 2 bases; bases with no gene match: 7. The CDR3 sequence is 17 residues long. The CDR3 DNA reads TGCGCCAGCAGCTTAGCAATAGCGGGAGCCAGCACAGATACGCAGTATTTT. Protein sequence: CASSLAIAGASTDTQYF.

This chain uses TRBV6-1 with TRBJ1-1; D is unresolved. Trimming removed 7 bases at V and 6 bases at J, with 9 bases between. There are 11 residues in the CDR3. In germline, CDR1 is MNHNS, CDR2 SASEGT. The CDR3 DNA follows: TGTGCCAGCAAAGAACTCGCTGAAGCTTTCTTT. Encoded protein: CASKELAEAFF.

This clone was seen once. V is TRBV6-4 and J is TRBJ1-2; tentatively, D is TRBD1 (5 bases). Germline V gene data show CDR1 as MRHNA and CDR2 as SNTAGT. V was cut by 0 bases and J by 8 bases, with 19 bases left in between. This CDR3 spans 16 amino acids. The DNA for the CDR3 is TGTGCCAGCAGTGACTCGGGGCAAGCGGGCAGGCCCGGCTACACCTTC. Protein: CASSDSGQAGRPGYTF.

The chain carries TRBV7-9 and TRBJ2-3; possible D gene TRBD1, 6 bases. The CDR3 has 14 residues. V lost 4 bases and J lost 7, with 15 bases in between. Germline CDR1 reads SEHNR; CDR2 reads FQNEAQ (reference sequence). CDR3 sequence: CASSSGARAHTQYF. In DNA form, the CDR3 reads TGTGCCAGCAGCTCAGGGGCGCGGGCCCATACGCAGTATTTT.

J is TRBJ2-2 and V is TRBV25-1, with D perhaps matching TRBD1 (6 bases). Trimming removed 6 bases from V and 0 bases from J, with 14 bases in between. Germline V gives CDR1 MGHDK, CDR2 SYGVNS. The CDR3 is made up of 16 amino acids. CDR3 in amino acids: CASRGSGTPNTGELFF. The CDR3 coding sequence is TGTGCCAGCAGGGGTTCCGGGACACCGAACACCGGGGAGCTGTTTTTT.

This clone has only one observation. The chain is built from TRBV19 and TRBJ2-7; 12 nucleotides align to TRBD2. The CDR3 spans 15 residues. J was trimmed by 0 bases and V by 5 bases; bases with no gene match: 2. Germline V gives CDR1 LNHDA, CDR2 SQIVND (reference sequence). Here the CDR3 DNA reads TGTGCCAGTAGTGGACTAGCGGGAATCTCCTACGAGCAGTACTTC. This gives the protein CASSGLAGISYEQYF. Full variable domain (remainder filled in from reference TRBV19 and TRBJ2-7): DGGITQSPKYLFRKEGQNVTLSCEQNLNHDAMYWYRQDPGQGLRLIYYSQIVNDFQKGDIAEGYSVSREKKESFPLTVTSAQKNPTAFYLCASSGLAGISYEQYFGPGTRLTVT.

CDR3 sequence: CASARQVLSTGELFF. The CDR3 DNA is TGTGCCAGCGCGCGACAGGTATTAAGCACCGGGGAGCTGTTTTTT. The chain is built from TRBV18 and TRBJ2-2; TRBD1 is a possible D gene (6 bases). Between the trimmed V and J ends, which lost 8 bases and 4 bases, there was a span of 17 bases. CDR1 and CDR2 (germline): KGHSH, LQKENI. CDR3 size: 15 residues.

The rearrangement joins TRBV18 to TRBJ2-3; D is ambiguous. Germline-derived CDR1 and CDR2 are KGHSH and LQKENI. The CDR3 is made up of 14 amino acids. V lost 0 bases, J lost 3 bases, and 7 bases lay in between. DNA for the CDR3: TGTGCCAGCTCACCACCGGCTGTAACAGATACGCAGTATTTT. It yields the protein CASSPPAVTDTQYF.

The genes are TRBV11-2 and TRBJ2-1; TRBD2 agrees at 16 bases. The germline CDR1 and CDR2 sequences are SGHAT and FQNNGV. This CDR3 has 16 amino acids. J gave up 8 bases and V 5 bases, and 6 bases lay outside the gene matches. This CDR3 reads CASSRGTSGRVHEQFF. CDR3 nucleotides: TGTGCCAGCAGCCGTGGGACTAGCGGGAGGGTCCATGAGCAGTTCTTC. The whole variable domain, remainder taken from reference TRBV11-2 and TRBJ2-1, is EAGVAQSPRYKIIEKRQSVAFWCNPISGHATLYWYQQILGQGPKLLIQFQNNGVVDDSQLPKDRFSAERLKGVDSTLKIQPAKLEDSAVYLCASSRGTSGRVHEQFFGPGTRLTVL.

The chain uses TRBV11-2 and TRBJ1-1; D unclear. V was shortened by 5 bases and J by 0 bases, with 10 bases between the two germline ends. The CDR3 length is 14 residues. Germline CDR1 and CDR2: SGHAT and FQNNGV. The CDR3 loop is CASSTYGVNTEAFF. The CDR3 DNA reads TGTGCCAGCAGCACATACGGAGTGAACACTGAAGCTTTCTTT.

The V and J genes are TRBV5-1 and TRBJ2-1; D uncertain. V lost 3 bases and J 4 bases, leaving 8 bases between the germline ends. The CDR3 runs 13 residues. Germline V gene sequence: CDR1 SGHRS, CDR2 YFSETQ. CDR3 loop: CASSYSPYNEQFF. The CDR3, as DNA: TGCGCCAGCAGCTATTCGCCTTACAATGAGCAGTTCTTC.

The chain has TRBV10-3 and TRBJ1-2; 12 nucleotides agree with TRBD1. J gave up 8 bases and V 8 bases, and 15 bases lay outside the gene matches. This CDR3 is built from 16 residues. Germline CDR1 and CDR2: ENHRY and SYGVKD. CDR3 bases: TGTGCCATCGATGGGGGACAGGGGGCGTTTTCCGGCGGCTACACCTTC. It translates to CAIDGGQGAFSGGYTF.

The chain is built from TRBV7-3 and TRBJ1-3, with D uncertain. Germline V gene sequence: CDR1 SGHTA, CDR2 FQGTGA. The CDR3 length is 13 residues. V lost 1 base to trimming and J lost 4 bases, with 5 bases between them. The CDR3 protein is CASSLRAGNTIYF. The CDR3 DNA sequence: TGTGCCAGCAGCTTAAGGGCCGGAAACACCATATATTTT. Together with reference TRBV7-3 and TRBJ1-3, the CDR3 gives the full variable domain: GAGVSQTPSNKVTEKGKYVELRCDPISGHTALYWYRQSLGQGPEFLIYFQGTGAADDSGLPNDRFFAVRPEGSVSTLKIQRTERGDSAVYLCASSLRAGNTIYFGEGSWLTVV.

The CDR3 loop reads CASSEKTSQETQYF. The CDR3, as DNA: TGCGCCAGCAGTGAGAAGACTAGTCAGGAGACCCAGTACTTC. V and J are TRBV10-2 and TRBJ2-5, with a possible D match to TRBD2 (6 bases). Germline V gene data show CDR1 as WSHSY and CDR2 as SAAADI. The ends were cut back, 2 bases at V and 5 bases at J, with 12 bases in the middle. CDR3 length equals 14 residues.

The V call is TRBV5-4, the J call TRBJ2-6; no definite D call. The CDR3 runs to 16 residues. V dropped 0 bases and J dropped 0 bases, with 7 bases sitting between them. From germline, CDR1 is SGHNT and CDR2 YYREEE (reference sequence). The DNA of the CDR3 is TGTGCCAGCAGCTTGGGACGGTACTCTGGGGCCAACGTCCTGACTTTC. The encoded protein is CASSLGRYSGANVLTF. Full variable domain (missing parts from reference TRBV5-4 and TRBJ2-6): ETGVTQSPTHLIKTRGQQVTLRCSSQSGHNTVSWYQQALGQGPQFIFQYYREEENGRGNFPPRFSGLQFPNYSSELNVNALELDDSALYLCASSLGRYSGANVLTFGAGSRLTVL.

This sequence joins TRBV5-1 and TRBJ2-7; 9 bases agree with TRBD1. Germline loops: CDR1 SGHRS, CDR2 YFSETQ. Trimming removed 4 bases from V and 5 bases from J; junction bases left unmatched: 7. The CDR3 contains 14 residues. Written as DNA, the CDR3 is TGCGCCAGCAGCGGGGGACAGGGTCTCCACGAGCAGTACTTC. This encodes CASSGGQGLHEQYF.